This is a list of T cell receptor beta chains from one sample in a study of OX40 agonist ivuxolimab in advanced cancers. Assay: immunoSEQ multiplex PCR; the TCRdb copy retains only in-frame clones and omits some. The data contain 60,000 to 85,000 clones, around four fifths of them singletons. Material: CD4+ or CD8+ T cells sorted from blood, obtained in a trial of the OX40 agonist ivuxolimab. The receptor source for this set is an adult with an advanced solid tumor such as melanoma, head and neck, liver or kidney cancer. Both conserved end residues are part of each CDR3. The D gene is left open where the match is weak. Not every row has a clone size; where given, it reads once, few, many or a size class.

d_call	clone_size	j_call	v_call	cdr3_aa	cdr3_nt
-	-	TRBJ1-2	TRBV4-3	CASSQVLGNYGYTF	TGCGCCAGCAGCCAAGTTTTAGGGAACTATGGCTACACCTTC
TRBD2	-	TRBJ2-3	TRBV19	CASNSGGARTDTQYF	TGTGCCAGTAATAGCGGGGGGGCGCGGACAGATACGCAGTATTTT
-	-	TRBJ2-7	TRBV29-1	CSVEAPWAGRDEQYF	TGCAGCGTTGAAGCCCCCTGGGCGGGGCGCGACGAGCAGTACTTC
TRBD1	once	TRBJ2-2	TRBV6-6	CASSRTGGNTGELFF	TGTGCCAGCAGCCGGACAGGAGGTAACACCGGGGAGCTGTTTTTT
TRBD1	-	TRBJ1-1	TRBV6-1	CASDQDRDLPEAFF	TGTGCCAGCGACCAGGACAGGGACCTCCCTGAAGCTTTCTTT
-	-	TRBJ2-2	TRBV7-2	CASSPRATGELFF	TGTGCCAGCAGCCCCCGGGCAACCGGGGAGCTGTTTTTT
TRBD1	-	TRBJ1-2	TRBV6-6	CASSFGTGLSYTF	TGTGCCAGCAGCTTCGGGACAGGGCTGAGCTACACCTTC
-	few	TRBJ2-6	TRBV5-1	CASSLAGGASGANVLTF	TGCGCCAGCAGCTTGGCGGGGGGCGCGTCTGGGGCCAACGTCCTGACTTTC
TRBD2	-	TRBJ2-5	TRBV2	CASTFSGGIQTQYF	TGTGCCAGCACCTTTAGCGGGGGGATCCAGACCCAGTACTTC
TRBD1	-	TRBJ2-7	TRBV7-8	CASSSRQGGIYEQYF	TGTGCCAGCAGCTCCCGACAGGGGGGAATCTACGAGCAGTACTTC
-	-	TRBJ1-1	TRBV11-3	CASSSQHNTEAFF	TGTGCCAGCAGCTCCCAACATAACACTGAAGCTTTCTTT
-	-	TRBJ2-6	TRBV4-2	CASSQEGSGANVLTF	TGTGCCAGCAGCCAAGAAGGTTCTGGGGCCAACGTCCTGACTTTC
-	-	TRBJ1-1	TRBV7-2	CASSLGGPNTEAFF	TGTGCCAGCAGCTTAGGAGGGCCGAACACTGAAGCTTTCTTT
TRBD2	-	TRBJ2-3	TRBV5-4	CASSSGLAGRSTDTQYF	TGTGCCAGCAGCTCGGGACTAGCGGGTAGGAGCACAGATACGCAGTATTTT
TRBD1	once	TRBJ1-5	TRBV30	CAWSTGTGERPQHF	TGTGCCTGGAGTACCGGGACAGGGGAAAGACCCCAGCATTTT
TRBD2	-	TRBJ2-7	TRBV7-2	CASSLWGDYSYEQYF	TGTGCCAGCAGCTTATGGGGGGACTACTCCTACGAGCAGTACTTC
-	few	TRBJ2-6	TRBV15	CATSSRGSGANVLTF	TGTGCCACCAGCAGTCGGGGCTCTGGGGCCAACGTCCTGACTTTC
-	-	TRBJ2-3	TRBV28	CASSPRGQAKRDTQYF	TGTGCCAGCAGTCCCCGCGGTCAGGCCAAGAGGGATACGCAGTATTTT
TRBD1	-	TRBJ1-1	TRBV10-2	CASSEFSGTGANTEAFF	TGCGCCAGCAGTGAGTTCTCCGGGACAGGGGCTAACACTGAAGCTTTCTTT
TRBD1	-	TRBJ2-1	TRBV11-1	CASSPTGGFYNEQFF	TGTGCCAGCAGCCCGACAGGGGGCTTCTACAATGAGCAGTTCTTC
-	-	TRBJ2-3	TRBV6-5	CASKRTSTDTQYF	TGTGCCAGCAAGCGAACTAGCACAGATACGCAGTATTTT
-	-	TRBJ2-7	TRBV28	CASRILGTFGEQYF	TGTGCCAGCAGAATACTCGGGACTTTCGGCGAGCAGTACTTC
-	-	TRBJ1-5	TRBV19	CASSSQGGEPQHF	TGTGCCAGTAGTTCTCAGGGCGGGGAGCCCCAGCATTTT
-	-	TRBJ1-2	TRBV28	CASSTGGGYGYTF	TGTGCCAGCAGTACGGGGGGAGGCTATGGCTACACCTTC
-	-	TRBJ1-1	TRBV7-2	CASSFDPGLKAFF	TGTGCCAGCAGCTTTGACCCAGGGCTGAAAGCTTTCTTT
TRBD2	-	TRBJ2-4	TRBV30	CAWSASGATWPQYF	TGTGCCTGGAGTGCTAGCGGGGCTACCTGGCCCCAGTACTTC
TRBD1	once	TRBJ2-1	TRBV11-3	CASSLRDREYGGEQFF	TGTGCCAGCAGCCTGAGGGACAGGGAATACGGAGGTGAGCAGTTCTTC
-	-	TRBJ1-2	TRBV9	CASSPRGHINYGYTF	TGTGCCAGCAGCCCCCGTGGACACATCAACTATGGCTACACCTTC
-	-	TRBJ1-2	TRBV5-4	CASSPGARQIDNGYTF	TGTGCCAGCAGCCCGGGGGCGCGTCAGATAGATAATGGCTACACCTTC
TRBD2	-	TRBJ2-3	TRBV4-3	CASSQALAGSSDTQYF	TGCGCCAGCAGCCAAGCGCTAGCGGGGTCTTCAGATACGCAGTATTTT
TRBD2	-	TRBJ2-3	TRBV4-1	CASSQDLAGSTDTQYF	TGCGCCAGCAGCCAAGATCTAGCGGGGAGCACAGATACGCAGTATTTT
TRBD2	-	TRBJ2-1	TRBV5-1	CASSPTAASGKYNEQFF	TGCGCCAGCAGCCCGACTGCGGCCAGCGGGAAGTACAATGAGCAGTTCTTC
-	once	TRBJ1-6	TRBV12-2	CASRLLWGEDSPLHF	TGTGCAAGTCGCTTATTGTGGGGCGAGGATTCACCCCTCCACTTT
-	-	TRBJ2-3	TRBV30	CAWSFVLGTDTQYF	TGTGCCTGGAGTTTTGTGCTCGGCACAGATACGCAGTATTTT
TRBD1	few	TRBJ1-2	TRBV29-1	CSAKGAGGRGANYGYTF	TGCAGCGCGAAGGGGGCAGGGGGCAGGGGAGCTAACTATGGCTACACCTTC
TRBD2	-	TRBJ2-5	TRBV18	CASSPSGRETQYF	TGTGCCAGCTCACCAAGCGGGAGAGAGACCCAGTACTTC
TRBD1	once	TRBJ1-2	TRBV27	CASRRGTGDSGYGYTF	TGTGCCAGCAGACGCGGGACAGGGGATTCCGGCTATGGCTACACCTTC
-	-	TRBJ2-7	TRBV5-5	CASSVPGLELYEQYF	TGTGCCAGCAGCGTGCCGGGCCTTGAGCTTTACGAGCAGTACTTC
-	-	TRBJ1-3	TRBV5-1	CASSLGAPGRPSGNTIYF	TGCGCCAGCAGCTTGGGGGCCCCGGGACGCCCCTCTGGAAACACCATATATTTT
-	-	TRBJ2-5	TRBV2	CASSALYQETQYF	TGTGCCAGCAGTGCATTGTACCAAGAGACCCAGTACTTC
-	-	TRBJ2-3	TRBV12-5	CASGFSGTDTQYF	TGTGCTAGTGGTTTTTCGGGCACAGATACGCAGTATTTT
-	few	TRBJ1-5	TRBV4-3	CASSQDWGSGGRGEPQHF	TGCGCCAGCAGCCAAGATTGGGGCAGCGGGGGTAGGGGAGAGCCCCAGCATTTT
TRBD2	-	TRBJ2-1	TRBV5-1	CASSLRSSGNNNEQFF	TGCGCCAGCAGCTTGAGGTCTAGCGGGAATAACAATGAGCAGTTCTTC
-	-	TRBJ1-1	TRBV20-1	CSARSNTEAFF	TGCAGTGCTAGGTCGAACACTGAAGCTTTCTTT
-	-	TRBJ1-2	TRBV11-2	CASSFVGDYGYTF	TGTGCCAGCAGCTTCGTTGGTGACTATGGCTACACCTTC
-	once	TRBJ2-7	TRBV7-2	CASSASYEQYF	TGTGCCAGCAGCGCATCCTACGAGCAGTACTTC
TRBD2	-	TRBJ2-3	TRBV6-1	CASRVAGATDTQYF	TGTGCCAGCAGAGTAGCGGGAGCCACAGATACGCAGTATTTT
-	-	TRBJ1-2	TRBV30	CAWSVVMEGYTF	TGTGCCTGGAGTGTCGTAATGGAAGGCTACACCTTC
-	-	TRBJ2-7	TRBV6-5	CASIGAGSYEQYF	TGTGCCAGCATAGGAGCAGGGAGCTACGAGCAGTACTTC
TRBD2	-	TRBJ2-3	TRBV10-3	CAISAPGLADTDTQYF	TGTGCCATCAGTGCTCCGGGACTAGCGGACACAGATACGCAGTATTTT
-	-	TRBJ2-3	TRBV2	CASRSGSTDTQYF	TGTGCCAGCAGGTCGGGGTCGACAGATACGCAGTATTTT
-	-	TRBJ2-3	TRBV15	CATSRDPDPSTDTQYF	TGTGCCACCAGCAGAGATCCGGACCCTAGCACAGATACGCAGTATTTT
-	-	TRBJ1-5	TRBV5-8	CASSLGTVSYSNQPQHF	TGTGCCAGCAGCTTGGGGACAGTCAGTTATAGCAATCAGCCCCAGCATTTT
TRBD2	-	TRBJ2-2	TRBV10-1	CASSRSAGLAQNTGELFF	TGCGCCAGCAGTCGTAGTGCGGGACTAGCGCAGAACACCGGGGAGCTGTTTTTT
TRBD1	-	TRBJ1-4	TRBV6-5	CASRRTGVGEKLFF	TGTGCCAGCAGACGGACAGGGGTGGGAGAAAAACTGTTTTTT
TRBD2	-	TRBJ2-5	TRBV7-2	CASSRRAGGQETQYF	TGTGCCAGCAGTCGACGAGCGGGAGGGCAGGAGACCCAGTACTTC
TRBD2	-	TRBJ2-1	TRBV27	CASSLPGLAGGPGYNEQFF	TGTGCCAGCAGTTTACCGGGACTAGCGGGAGGGCCCGGGTACAATGAGCAGTTCTTC
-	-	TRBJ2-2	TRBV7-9	CASTELQGGTGELFF	TGTGCCAGCACAGAACTACAGGGAGGCACCGGGGAGCTGTTTTTT
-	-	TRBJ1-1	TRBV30	CAWSVRLGDTEAFF	TGTGCCTGGAGTGTACGGCTGGGGGACACTGAAGCTTTCTTT
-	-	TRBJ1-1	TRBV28	CASGTGSRTEAFF	TGTGCCAGCGGAACAGGGTCGCGCACTGAAGCTTTCTTT